These T cell receptor beta chains were read from a single sample in a study of cytotoxic CD8 clonotypes in ibrutinib-treated CLL. Profiled with immunoSEQ multiplex PCR; TCRdb holds only in-frame clones, not every one. The table includes about 26,000 clones, 70% to 90% detected once. The specimen was PBMCs, collected after 24 months of ibrutinib treatment. Receptors were obtained from a human donor with chronic lymphocytic leukemia. Each CDR3 is given with its conserved first and last residue. Each record gives: clone size, J gene, D gene, V gene, CDR3 DNA, CDR3 protein. D genes are given only for firm matches. Clone size, where shown, is once, few, many, or a class for clones that have expanded.

few TRBJ2-4 TRBD1 TRBV10-3 TGTGCCATCAGTGAGAATACAGGGGTAAGGGGCAAAAACATTCAGTACTTC CAISENTGVRGKNIQYF
few TRBJ1-5 TRBD1 TRBV7-2 TGTGCCAGCAGTGACCAAACAGGGGTCAATCAGCCCCAGCATTTT CASSDQTGVNQPQHF
- TRBJ2-3 TRBD2 TRBV4-1 TGCGCCAGCAGCCAAGAAACCGGGACTACCACAGATACGCAGTATTTT CASSQETGTTTDTQYF
- TRBJ1-1 - TRBV7-3 TGTGCCAGCAGCTTATTAGGCAACGCTGAAGCTTTCTTT CASSLLGNAEAFF
few TRBJ1-6 TRBD1 TRBV6-1 TGTGCCAGCAGTGAAGAGACGCGGACAGGGGGATTTTCACCCCTCCACTTT CASSEETRTGGFSPLHF
- TRBJ2-2 - TRBV5-1 TGCGCCAGCAGCTTGGCACGGGGGACGAACACCGGGGAGCTGTTTTTT CASSLARGTNTGELFF
- TRBJ1-1 TRBD1 TRBV15 TGTGCCACCAGTGGACAGGGAGACACTGAAGCTTTCTTT CATSGQGDTEAFF
- TRBJ1-2 TRBD1 TRBV4-1 TGCGCCAGCAGCCAAGGTGGGACAGGGAGAGTCTATGGCTACACCTTC CASSQGGTGRVYGYTF
- TRBJ2-7 TRBD2 TRBV7-7 TGTGCTAGCAGCTTGGCGGGGGGCGAGCAGTACTTC CASSLAGGEQYF
- TRBJ2-1 - TRBV10-3 TGTGCTGCGGGGGACACCGTCGATGAGCAGTTCTTC CAAGDTVDEQFF
- TRBJ2-1 - TRBV12-5 TGTGCTAGTGCCTGGGGAGTAGGGAATGAGCAGTTCTTC CASAWGVGNEQFF
- TRBJ1-6 - TRBV5-4 TGTGCCAGCAGCTTGGTTTCAGGCTTAAATTCACCCCTCCACTTT CASSLVSGLNSPLHF
- TRBJ1-6 TRBD1 TRBV5-6 TGTGCCAGCAGCTCCTACCCAGGGGGCCGGGGTTCACCCCTCCACTTT CASSSYPGGRGSPLHF
- TRBJ1-3 - TRBV4-1 TGCGCCAGCAGCCAACAAGGCAGATCTGGAAACACCATATATTTT CASSQQGRSGNTIYF
- TRBJ1-1 - TRBV29-1 TGCAGCGTTAATATTCGGAGTCAGGTGGGGGACTCTTTACACACTGAAGCTTTCTTT CSVNIRSQVGDSLHTEAFF
few TRBJ1-6 TRBD1 TRBV27 TGTGCCAGCAGTGAGGGACAGGCCCTGGGCGCCCTCCACTTT CASSEGQALGALHF
- TRBJ2-3 TRBD1 TRBV5-1 TGCGCCAGCAGACCGGACAGGGCCACAGATACGCAGTATTTT CASRPDRATDTQYF
- TRBJ1-2 TRBD1 TRBV6-5 TGTGCCAGCAGTTACGCAGGGACAGCAGCTAACTATGGCTACACCTTC CASSYAGTAANYGYTF
- TRBJ1-2 TRBD1 TRBV11-2 TGTGCCAGCAGCCTGGGACAGCCCTATGGCTACACCTTC CASSLGQPYGYTF
- TRBJ2-5 - TRBV7-9 TGTGCCAGCAGCTTAACGATCGCCGGTGACCAGTACTTC CASSLTIAGDQYF
- TRBJ1-1 TRBD1 TRBV5-1 TGCGCCAGCAGCTCCGGACAGGGCAGGTACACTGAAGCTTTCTTT CASSSGQGRYTEAFF
- TRBJ2-1 TRBD1 TRBV19 TGTGCCAGTAGTATCCGGACAGGGGTTTACAATGAGCAGTTCTTC CASSIRTGVYNEQFF
- TRBJ1-1 TRBD1 TRBV5-1 TGCGCCAGCAGCTTGGGGGACAGGGGCTACACTGAAGCTTTCTTT CASSLGDRGYTEAFF
- TRBJ2-5 TRBD1 TRBV27 TGTGCCAGCAGACCCGGGACAGTACAAGAGACCCAGTACTTC CASRPGTVQETQYF
- TRBJ2-7 - TRBV4-3 TGCGCCAGCAGCCAAGTTCCCACCTACGAGCAGTACTTC CASSQVPTYEQYF
few TRBJ1-1 - TRBV5-1 TGCGCCAGCAGCTTGGCCGGGCGGAACACTGAAGCTTTCTTT CASSLAGRNTEAFF
- TRBJ1-6 - TRBV19 TGTGCCAGTAGTAAAAATCGACAGGCCAGCTCCTATAATTCACCCCTCCACTTT CASSKNRQASSYNSPLHF
- TRBJ2-3 - TRBV7-3 TGTGCCAGCAGCTTCGGTACTATTAGCACAGATACGCAGTATTTT CASSFGTISTDTQYF
- TRBJ1-2 - TRBV18 TGTGCCAGCTCACAATACAGGGACGACTATGGCTACACCTTC CASSQYRDDYGYTF
- TRBJ1-1 TRBD1 TRBV7-9 TGTGCCAGCAGCCGGGGACAGTCGGACACTGAAGCTTTCTTT CASSRGQSDTEAFF
- TRBJ2-7 - TRBV7-9 TGTGCCAGCAGCCCGCGACCGGAATCCTACGAGCAGTACTTC CASSPRPESYEQYF
once TRBJ2-7 - TRBV7-6 TGTGCCAGCAGCTCCAGGGCCAACAGTCTTTACGAGCAGTACTTC CASSSRANSLYEQYF
- TRBJ2-1 TRBD2 TRBV7-8 TGTGCCAGCAGCTCTAGCCCCCTGACTAGCGGGGGGTACAATGAGCAGTTCTTC CASSSSPLTSGGYNEQFF
- TRBJ2-1 TRBD2 TRBV4-2 TGTGCCAGCAGCGCCGGGGACTACCCCTCCTACAATGAGCAGTTCTTC CASSAGDYPSYNEQFF
- TRBJ2-6 - TRBV28 TGTGCCAGCAGCCCGCCAGGGTCTGGGGCCAACGTCCTGACTTTC CASSPPGSGANVLTF